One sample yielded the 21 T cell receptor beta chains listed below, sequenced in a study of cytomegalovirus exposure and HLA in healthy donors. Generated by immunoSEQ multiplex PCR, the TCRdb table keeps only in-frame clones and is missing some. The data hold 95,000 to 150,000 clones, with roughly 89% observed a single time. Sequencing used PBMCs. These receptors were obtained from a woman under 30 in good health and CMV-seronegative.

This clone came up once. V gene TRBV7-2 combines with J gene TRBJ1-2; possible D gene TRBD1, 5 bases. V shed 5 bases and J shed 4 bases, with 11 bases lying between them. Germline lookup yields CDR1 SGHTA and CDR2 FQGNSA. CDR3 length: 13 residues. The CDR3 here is CASSPWDFYGYTF. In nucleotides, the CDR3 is TGTGCCAGCAGCCCATGGGACTTCTATGGCTACACCTTC.

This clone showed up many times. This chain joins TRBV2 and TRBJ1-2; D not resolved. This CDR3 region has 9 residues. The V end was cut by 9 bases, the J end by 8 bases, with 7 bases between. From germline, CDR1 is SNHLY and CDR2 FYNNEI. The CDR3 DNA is TGTGCCAGTACAACAGGCTACACCTTC. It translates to CASTTGYTF.

The CDR3 DNA sequence: TGTGCCATCGGTACAGGGGGCGCGGACCAGCCCCAGCATTTT. Amino acids: CAIGTGGADQPQHF. The chain is built from TRBV10-3 and TRBJ1-5; TRBD1 agrees at 9 bases. This CDR3 contains 14 residues. The germline CDR1 and CDR2 sequences are ENHRY and SYGVKD. Trimming at V came to 8 bases and at J to 7 bases, leaving 9 bases not matched to a gene.

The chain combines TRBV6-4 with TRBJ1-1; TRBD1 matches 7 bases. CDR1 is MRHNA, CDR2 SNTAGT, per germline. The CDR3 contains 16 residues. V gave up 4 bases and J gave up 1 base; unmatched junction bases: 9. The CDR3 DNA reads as TGTGCCAGCAGTGCATCCCACAGGGGCCGGAACACTGAAGCTTTCTTT. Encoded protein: CASSASHRGRNTEAFF.

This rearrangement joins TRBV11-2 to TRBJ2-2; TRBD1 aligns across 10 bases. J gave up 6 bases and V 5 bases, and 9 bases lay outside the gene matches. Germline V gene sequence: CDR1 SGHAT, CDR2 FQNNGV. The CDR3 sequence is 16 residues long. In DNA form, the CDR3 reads TGTGCCAGCAGCCCTGGACAGGGGGTGGGGGCCGGGGAGCTGTTTTTT. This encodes CASSPGQGVGAGELFF.

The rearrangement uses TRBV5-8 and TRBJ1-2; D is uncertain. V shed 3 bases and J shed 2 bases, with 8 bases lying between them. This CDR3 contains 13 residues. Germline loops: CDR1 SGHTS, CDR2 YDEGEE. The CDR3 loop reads CASSSGVNYGYTF. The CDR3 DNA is TGTGCCAGCAGCTCCGGTGTCAACTATGGCTACACCTTC. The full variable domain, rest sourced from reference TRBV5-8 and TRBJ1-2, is EAGVTQSPTHLIKTRGQQATLRCSPISGHTSVYWYQQALGLGLQFLLWYDEGEERNRGNFPPRFSGRQFPNYSSELNVNALELEDSALYLCASSSGVNYGYTFGSGTRLTVV.

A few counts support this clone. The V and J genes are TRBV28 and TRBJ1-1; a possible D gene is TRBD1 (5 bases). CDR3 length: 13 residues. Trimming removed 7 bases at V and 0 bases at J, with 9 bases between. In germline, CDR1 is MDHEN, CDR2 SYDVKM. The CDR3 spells CASTGILNTEAFF. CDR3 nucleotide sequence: TGTGCCAGCACAGGGATTCTGAACACTGAAGCTTTCTTT.

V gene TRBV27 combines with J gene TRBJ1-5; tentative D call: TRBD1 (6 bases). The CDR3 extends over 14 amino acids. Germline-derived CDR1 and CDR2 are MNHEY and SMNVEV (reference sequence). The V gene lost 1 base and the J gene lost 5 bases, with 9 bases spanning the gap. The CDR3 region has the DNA TGTGCCAGCAGTTTATTCAGGGGACATCAGCCCCAGCATTTT. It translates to CASSLFRGHQPQHF.

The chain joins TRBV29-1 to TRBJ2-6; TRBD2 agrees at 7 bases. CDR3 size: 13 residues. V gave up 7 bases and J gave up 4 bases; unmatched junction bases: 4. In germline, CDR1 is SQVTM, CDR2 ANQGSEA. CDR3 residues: CSGRGEGANVLTF. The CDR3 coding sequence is TGCAGCGGACGGGGGGAAGGGGCCAACGTCCTGACTTTC.

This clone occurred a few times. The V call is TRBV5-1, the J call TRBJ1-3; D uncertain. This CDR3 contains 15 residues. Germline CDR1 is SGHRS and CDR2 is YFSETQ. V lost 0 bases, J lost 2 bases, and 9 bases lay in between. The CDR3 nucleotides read TGCGCCAGCAGCTTGGACGGGGAACCTGGAAACACCATATATTTT. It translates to CASSLDGEPGNTIYF.

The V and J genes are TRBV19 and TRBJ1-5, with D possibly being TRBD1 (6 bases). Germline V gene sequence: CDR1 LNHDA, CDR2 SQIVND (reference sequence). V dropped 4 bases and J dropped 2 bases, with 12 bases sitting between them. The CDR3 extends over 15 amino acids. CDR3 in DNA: TGTGCCAGTAGTACACAGGGTCCGGGCAATCAGCCCCAGCATTTT. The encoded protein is CASSTQGPGNQPQHF.

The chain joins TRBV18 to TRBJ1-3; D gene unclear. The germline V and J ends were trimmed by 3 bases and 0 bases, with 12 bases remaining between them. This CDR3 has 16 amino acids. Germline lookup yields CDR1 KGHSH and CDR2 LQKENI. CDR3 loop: CASSPYGQNSGNTIYF. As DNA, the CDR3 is TGTGCCAGCTCACCTTATGGCCAGAACTCTGGAAACACCATATATTTT.

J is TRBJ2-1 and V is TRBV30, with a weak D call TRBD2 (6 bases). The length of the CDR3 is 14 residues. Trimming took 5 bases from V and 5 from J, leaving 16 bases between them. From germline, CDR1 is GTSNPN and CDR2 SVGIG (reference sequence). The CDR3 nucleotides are TGTGCCTGGGTAGGGACTCCGGGAAACAATGAGCAGTTCTTC. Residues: CAWVGTPGNNEQFF. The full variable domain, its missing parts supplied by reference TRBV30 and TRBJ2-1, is SQTIHQWPATLVQPVGSPLSLECTVEGTSNPNLYWYRQAAGRGLQLLFYSVGIGQISSEVPQNLSASRPQDRQFILSSKKLLLSDSGFYLCAWVGTPGNNEQFFGPGTRLTVL.

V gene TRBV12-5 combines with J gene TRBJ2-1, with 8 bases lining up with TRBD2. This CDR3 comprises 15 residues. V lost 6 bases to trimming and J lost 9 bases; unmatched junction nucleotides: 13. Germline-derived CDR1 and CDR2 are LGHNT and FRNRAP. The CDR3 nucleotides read TGTGCTAGTGGCGACGGTGGTAGCGGGACGAGTGAGCAGTTCTTC. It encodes CASGDGGSGTSEQFF.

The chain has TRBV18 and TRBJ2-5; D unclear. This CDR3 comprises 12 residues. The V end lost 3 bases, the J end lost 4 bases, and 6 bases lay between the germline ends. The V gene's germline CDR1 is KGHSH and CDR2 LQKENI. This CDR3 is CASSPSGETQYF. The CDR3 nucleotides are TGTGCCAGCTCACCGAGTGGAGAGACCCAGTACTTC.

CDR3 region: CATSREGRAGTDTQYF. CDR3 coding DNA: TGTGCCACCAGCAGAGAAGGGCGGGCGGGCACAGATACGCAGTATTTT. The chain joins TRBV15 to TRBJ2-3; D may be TRBD2 (5 bases). Germline CDR1 LNHNV, CDR2 YYDKDF (reference sequence). CDR3 size: 16 residues. Trimming removed 0 bases at V and 1 base at J, with 11 bases between.

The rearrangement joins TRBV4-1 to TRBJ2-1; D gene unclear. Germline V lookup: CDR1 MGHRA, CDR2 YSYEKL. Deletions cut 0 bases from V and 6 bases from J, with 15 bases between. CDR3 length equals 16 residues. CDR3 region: CASSQDFMAVFNEQFF. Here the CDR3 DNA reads TGCGCCAGCAGCCAAGATTTTATGGCGGTTTTCAATGAGCAGTTCTTC.

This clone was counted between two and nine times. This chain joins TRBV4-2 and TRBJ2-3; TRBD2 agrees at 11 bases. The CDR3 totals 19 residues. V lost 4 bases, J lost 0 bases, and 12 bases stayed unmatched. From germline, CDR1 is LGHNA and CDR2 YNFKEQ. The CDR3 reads CASSLNGLAGGTSTDTQYF. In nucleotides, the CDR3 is TGTGCCAGCAGCCTTAATGGACTAGCGGGCGGGACTAGCACAGATACGCAGTATTTT.

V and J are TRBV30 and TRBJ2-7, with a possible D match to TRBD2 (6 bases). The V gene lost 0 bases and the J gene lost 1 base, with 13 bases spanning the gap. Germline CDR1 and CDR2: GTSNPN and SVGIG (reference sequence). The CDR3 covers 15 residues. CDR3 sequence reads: CAWSVPGTSSYEQYF. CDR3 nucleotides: TGTGCCTGGAGTGTACCAGGGACTTCGTCCTACGAGCAGTACTTC.

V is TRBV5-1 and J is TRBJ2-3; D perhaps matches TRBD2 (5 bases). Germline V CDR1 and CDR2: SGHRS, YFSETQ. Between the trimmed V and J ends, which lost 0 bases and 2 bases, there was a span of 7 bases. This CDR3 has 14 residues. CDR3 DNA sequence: TGCGCCAGCAGCTTGGGCGGGTTCACAGATACGCAGTATTTT. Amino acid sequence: CASSLGGFTDTQYF. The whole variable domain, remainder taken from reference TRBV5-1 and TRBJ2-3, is KAGVTQTPRYLIKTRGQQVTLSCSPISGHRSVSWYQQTPGQGLQFLFEYFSETQRNKGNFPGRFSGRQFSNSRSEMNVSTLELGDSALYLCASSLGGFTDTQYFGPGTRLTVL.

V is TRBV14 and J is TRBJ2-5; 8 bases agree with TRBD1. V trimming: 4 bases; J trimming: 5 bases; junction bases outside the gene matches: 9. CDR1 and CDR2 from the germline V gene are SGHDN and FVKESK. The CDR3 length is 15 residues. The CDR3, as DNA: TGTGCCAGCAGCCGCAGACAGGGGATAGGGGAGACCCAGTACTTC. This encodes CASSRRQGIGETQYF.